Listed below are T cell receptor beta chains from one sample, sequenced in a study of T-cell memory formation after mild COVID-19. TCRdb re-called the 5' RACE reads through MiXCR, storing one row per CDR3 protein. The sample yields 250,000 to 400,000 distinct CDR3 sequences, over 11% seen once. Sample: PBMCs or a T cell subset sorted from them (not recorded which). The receptors were sampled from a man aged 18 to 30 who had mild COVID-19 (a few samples of this study predate the infection). Cell type and time point are not known. The CDR3 runs from the conserved cysteine through the conserved F or W. Fields, in order: clone size, V gene, D gene, CDR3 protein. A D gene is named only where the DNA matches it firmly. Clone size is given for some rows only: seen once, a few or many times, or a class if the clone is expanded.

once,TRBV6-5,NA,CASSYSIQMGCTF
few,TRBV6-2/TRBV6-3,TRBD1,CASSQGRGRGTEAFF
few,TRBV29-1,NA,CSVELGMNTEAFF
few,TRBV13,NA,CASRDRAGAYNEQFF
NA,TRBV5-1,TRBD1,CASSLEGQGAHGANVLTF
NA,TRBV29-1,NA,CSVEDGGSNTGELFF
NA,TRBV15,NA,CATSRGYTFEQFF
few,TRBV5-1,NA,CASSNRAMAAEELFF
many,TRBV5-1,NA,CASSFGQGGTDTQYF
few,TRBV13,NA,CASSLGGPLNYGYTF
many,TRBV24-1,TRBD2,CATSDPRGYGDTQYF
many,TRBV4-2,NA,CASRRGNWEFF
NA,TRBV29-1,NA,CSVGVFENTEAFF
few,TRBV7-2,NA,CASSAIGVGEQFF